This section outlines one T cell receptor beta chain sequence together with its context. The antigen is not known. The PCR ran on 60 Vbeta and 13 Jbeta primers. Profiled with immunoSEQ multiplex PCR; TCRdb holds only in-frame clones, not every one. The data contain roughly 180,000 clones, roughly 88% of them singletons. Germline CDR1 reads SGHAT; CDR2 reads FQNNGV. The J segment lost 2 bases and the V segment lost 5 bases, leaving 3 bases of the junction unmatched. This CDR3 has 14 amino acids. This specimen belongs to a study of cytomegalovirus exposure and HLA in healthy donors. Study as a whole: Among the approximately 400 genotyped donors, approximately 82% were placed in the Caucasian-associated ancestry cluster.

General observations from the study: Among immune exposure information, only CMV serostatus was available.

The receptor comes from a girl aged 2 to 10 in good health and CMV-seropositive. The sample consisted of PBMCs. This chain links TRBV11-2 with TRBJ2-7; 10 bases match TRBD1. CDR3 nucleotides: TGTGCCAGCAGCGGAGGACAGGGGGCCTACGAGCAGTACTTC. Protein sequence: CASSGGQGAYEQYF.